This T cell receptor (beta chain) was retrieved from a study of cytomegalovirus exposure and HLA in healthy donors. General study points: The records held CMV serostatus as the only immune exposure information. Indistinguishability led to the exclusion of some V segments, TRBV6-2 and TRBV6-3 included.

In regard to this clone: The antigen is undetermined.

Vbeta (60) and Jbeta (13) primers were used in the PCR. Method: immunoSEQ multiplex PCR; TCRdb's copy keeps in-frame clones and lacks some. Of about 100,000 clones in the sample, 85% to 90% were seen once. The germline V gene encodes CDR1 KGHSH and CDR2 LQKENI. CDR3 length: 20 residues. V shed 4 bases and J 6 bases; nucleotides not matched to a gene: 24. The chain joins TRBV18 to TRBJ2-3; TRBD2 aligns across 8 bases. The TCR was taken from a man aged 30-40 years in good health and CMV-seronegative. Sequenced input: PBMCs. The CDR3 region has the DNA TGTGCCAGCTCACTTTCGCACATACCGGGACTAGAGTATCATTCGGATACGCAGTATTTT. It yields the protein CASSLSHIPGLEYHSDTQYF.